This T cell receptor (beta chain) was captured by sequencing in a study of cytomegalovirus exposure and HLA in healthy donors. About this clone: Its antigen remains unknown.

Germline V gene lookup returns CDR1 MGHDK and CDR2 SYGVNS. The ends were cut back, 3 bases at V and 6 bases at J, with 12 bases in the middle. The CDR3 is 14 residues long. Healthy donors of bone marrow made up the group. Findings of the study overall: V segments that were indistinguishable, TRBV6-2 and TRBV6-3 among them, were omitted from analysis.

In the PCR, 60 Vbeta and 13 Jbeta primers were used. Only in-frame clones appear in the TCRdb table, and some are missing; sequencing was by immunoSEQ multiplex PCR. The table lists approximately 140,000 clones, around three quarters of them singletons. Source material: PBMCs. This sequence joins TRBV25-1 and TRBJ1-5; possible D gene TRBD1, 5 bases. The clonotype was recovered from a man aged 40-49 years in good health and CMV-seropositive. The CDR3 region has the DNA TGTGCCAGCAGTGAGCCGGGGGAGGGTCAGCCCCAGCATTTT. This sequence encodes CASSEPGEGQPQHF.